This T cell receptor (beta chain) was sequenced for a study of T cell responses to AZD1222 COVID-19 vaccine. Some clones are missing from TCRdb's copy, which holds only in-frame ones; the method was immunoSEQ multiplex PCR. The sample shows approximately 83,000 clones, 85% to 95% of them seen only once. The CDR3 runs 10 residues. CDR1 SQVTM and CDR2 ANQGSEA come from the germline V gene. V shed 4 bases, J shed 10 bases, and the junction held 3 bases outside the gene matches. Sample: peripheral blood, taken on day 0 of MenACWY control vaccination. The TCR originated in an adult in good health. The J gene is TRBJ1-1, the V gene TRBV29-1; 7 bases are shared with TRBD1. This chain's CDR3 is CSVARGRAFF. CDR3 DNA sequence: TGCAGCGTTGCAAGGGGGCGAGCTTTCTTT. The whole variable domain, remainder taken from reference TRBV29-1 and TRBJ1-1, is SAVISQKPSRDICQRGTSLTIQCQVDSQVTMMFWYRQQPGQSLTLIATANQGSEATYESGFVIDKFPISRPNLTFSTLTVSNMSPEDSSIYLCSVARGRAFFGQGTRLTVV.